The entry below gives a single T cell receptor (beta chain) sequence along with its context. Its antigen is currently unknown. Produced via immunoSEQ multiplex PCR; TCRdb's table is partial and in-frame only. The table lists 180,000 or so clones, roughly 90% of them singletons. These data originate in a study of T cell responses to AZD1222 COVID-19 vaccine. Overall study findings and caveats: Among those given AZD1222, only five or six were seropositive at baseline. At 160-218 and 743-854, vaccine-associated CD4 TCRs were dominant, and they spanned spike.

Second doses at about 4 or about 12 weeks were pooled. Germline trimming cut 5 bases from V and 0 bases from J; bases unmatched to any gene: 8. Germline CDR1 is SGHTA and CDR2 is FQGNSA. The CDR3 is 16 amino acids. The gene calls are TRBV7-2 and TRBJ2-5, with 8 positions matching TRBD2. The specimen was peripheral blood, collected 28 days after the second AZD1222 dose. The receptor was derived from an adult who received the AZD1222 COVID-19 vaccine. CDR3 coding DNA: TGTGCCAGCAGCCCCGGGCGGGGGGCCCACCAAGAGACCCAGTACTTC. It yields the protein CASSPGRGAHQETQYF.